This T cell receptor beta chain was identified during a study of Graves' ophthalmopathy and Graves' hyperthyroidism. Study context: Where ophthalmopathy was absent within 18 months of follow-up, hyperthyroidism was stable.

Thyroid ultrasound, orbital computed tomography, TRAb, serum thyroxine and clinical symptoms formed the basis of diagnosis. The CDR3 contains 16 residues. Germline loops: CDR1 SGHNT, CDR2 YYREEE (reference sequence). The J segment lost 3 bases and the V segment lost 5 bases, leaving 9 bases of the junction unmatched. Only a few counts were recorded for this clonotype. Its target is unknown. Amplified material comprised TCR beta CDR3 regions derived from RNA transcripts. HTBI primers primed a first-round RT-PCR, and a second-round multiplex PCR followed. One entry per CDR3 protein, called by TCRdb with MiXCR from the multiplex PCR reads. Of 1 million to 1.3 million distinct CDR3 sequences in the sample, roughly 35% were seen once. Study-level results: Most thyroid clonotypes expanded beyond 0.001 frequency were also found in blood. Discriminating ophthalmopathy from stable hyperthyroidism, a 13-signature model attained a sensitivity of about 88% and a specificity of 81.08%.

The chain combines TRBV5-4 with TRBJ2-5; 11 bases line up with TRBD1. Material for sequencing was peripheral blood or thyroid tissue (not recorded which). This clonotype originated in an adult man with Graves' hyperthyroidism. CDR3 in amino acids: CASRRTGGRGEETQYF. The CDR3 DNA is TGTGCCAGCAGGAGGACAGGGGGCCGAGGGGAAGAGACCCAGTACTTC.